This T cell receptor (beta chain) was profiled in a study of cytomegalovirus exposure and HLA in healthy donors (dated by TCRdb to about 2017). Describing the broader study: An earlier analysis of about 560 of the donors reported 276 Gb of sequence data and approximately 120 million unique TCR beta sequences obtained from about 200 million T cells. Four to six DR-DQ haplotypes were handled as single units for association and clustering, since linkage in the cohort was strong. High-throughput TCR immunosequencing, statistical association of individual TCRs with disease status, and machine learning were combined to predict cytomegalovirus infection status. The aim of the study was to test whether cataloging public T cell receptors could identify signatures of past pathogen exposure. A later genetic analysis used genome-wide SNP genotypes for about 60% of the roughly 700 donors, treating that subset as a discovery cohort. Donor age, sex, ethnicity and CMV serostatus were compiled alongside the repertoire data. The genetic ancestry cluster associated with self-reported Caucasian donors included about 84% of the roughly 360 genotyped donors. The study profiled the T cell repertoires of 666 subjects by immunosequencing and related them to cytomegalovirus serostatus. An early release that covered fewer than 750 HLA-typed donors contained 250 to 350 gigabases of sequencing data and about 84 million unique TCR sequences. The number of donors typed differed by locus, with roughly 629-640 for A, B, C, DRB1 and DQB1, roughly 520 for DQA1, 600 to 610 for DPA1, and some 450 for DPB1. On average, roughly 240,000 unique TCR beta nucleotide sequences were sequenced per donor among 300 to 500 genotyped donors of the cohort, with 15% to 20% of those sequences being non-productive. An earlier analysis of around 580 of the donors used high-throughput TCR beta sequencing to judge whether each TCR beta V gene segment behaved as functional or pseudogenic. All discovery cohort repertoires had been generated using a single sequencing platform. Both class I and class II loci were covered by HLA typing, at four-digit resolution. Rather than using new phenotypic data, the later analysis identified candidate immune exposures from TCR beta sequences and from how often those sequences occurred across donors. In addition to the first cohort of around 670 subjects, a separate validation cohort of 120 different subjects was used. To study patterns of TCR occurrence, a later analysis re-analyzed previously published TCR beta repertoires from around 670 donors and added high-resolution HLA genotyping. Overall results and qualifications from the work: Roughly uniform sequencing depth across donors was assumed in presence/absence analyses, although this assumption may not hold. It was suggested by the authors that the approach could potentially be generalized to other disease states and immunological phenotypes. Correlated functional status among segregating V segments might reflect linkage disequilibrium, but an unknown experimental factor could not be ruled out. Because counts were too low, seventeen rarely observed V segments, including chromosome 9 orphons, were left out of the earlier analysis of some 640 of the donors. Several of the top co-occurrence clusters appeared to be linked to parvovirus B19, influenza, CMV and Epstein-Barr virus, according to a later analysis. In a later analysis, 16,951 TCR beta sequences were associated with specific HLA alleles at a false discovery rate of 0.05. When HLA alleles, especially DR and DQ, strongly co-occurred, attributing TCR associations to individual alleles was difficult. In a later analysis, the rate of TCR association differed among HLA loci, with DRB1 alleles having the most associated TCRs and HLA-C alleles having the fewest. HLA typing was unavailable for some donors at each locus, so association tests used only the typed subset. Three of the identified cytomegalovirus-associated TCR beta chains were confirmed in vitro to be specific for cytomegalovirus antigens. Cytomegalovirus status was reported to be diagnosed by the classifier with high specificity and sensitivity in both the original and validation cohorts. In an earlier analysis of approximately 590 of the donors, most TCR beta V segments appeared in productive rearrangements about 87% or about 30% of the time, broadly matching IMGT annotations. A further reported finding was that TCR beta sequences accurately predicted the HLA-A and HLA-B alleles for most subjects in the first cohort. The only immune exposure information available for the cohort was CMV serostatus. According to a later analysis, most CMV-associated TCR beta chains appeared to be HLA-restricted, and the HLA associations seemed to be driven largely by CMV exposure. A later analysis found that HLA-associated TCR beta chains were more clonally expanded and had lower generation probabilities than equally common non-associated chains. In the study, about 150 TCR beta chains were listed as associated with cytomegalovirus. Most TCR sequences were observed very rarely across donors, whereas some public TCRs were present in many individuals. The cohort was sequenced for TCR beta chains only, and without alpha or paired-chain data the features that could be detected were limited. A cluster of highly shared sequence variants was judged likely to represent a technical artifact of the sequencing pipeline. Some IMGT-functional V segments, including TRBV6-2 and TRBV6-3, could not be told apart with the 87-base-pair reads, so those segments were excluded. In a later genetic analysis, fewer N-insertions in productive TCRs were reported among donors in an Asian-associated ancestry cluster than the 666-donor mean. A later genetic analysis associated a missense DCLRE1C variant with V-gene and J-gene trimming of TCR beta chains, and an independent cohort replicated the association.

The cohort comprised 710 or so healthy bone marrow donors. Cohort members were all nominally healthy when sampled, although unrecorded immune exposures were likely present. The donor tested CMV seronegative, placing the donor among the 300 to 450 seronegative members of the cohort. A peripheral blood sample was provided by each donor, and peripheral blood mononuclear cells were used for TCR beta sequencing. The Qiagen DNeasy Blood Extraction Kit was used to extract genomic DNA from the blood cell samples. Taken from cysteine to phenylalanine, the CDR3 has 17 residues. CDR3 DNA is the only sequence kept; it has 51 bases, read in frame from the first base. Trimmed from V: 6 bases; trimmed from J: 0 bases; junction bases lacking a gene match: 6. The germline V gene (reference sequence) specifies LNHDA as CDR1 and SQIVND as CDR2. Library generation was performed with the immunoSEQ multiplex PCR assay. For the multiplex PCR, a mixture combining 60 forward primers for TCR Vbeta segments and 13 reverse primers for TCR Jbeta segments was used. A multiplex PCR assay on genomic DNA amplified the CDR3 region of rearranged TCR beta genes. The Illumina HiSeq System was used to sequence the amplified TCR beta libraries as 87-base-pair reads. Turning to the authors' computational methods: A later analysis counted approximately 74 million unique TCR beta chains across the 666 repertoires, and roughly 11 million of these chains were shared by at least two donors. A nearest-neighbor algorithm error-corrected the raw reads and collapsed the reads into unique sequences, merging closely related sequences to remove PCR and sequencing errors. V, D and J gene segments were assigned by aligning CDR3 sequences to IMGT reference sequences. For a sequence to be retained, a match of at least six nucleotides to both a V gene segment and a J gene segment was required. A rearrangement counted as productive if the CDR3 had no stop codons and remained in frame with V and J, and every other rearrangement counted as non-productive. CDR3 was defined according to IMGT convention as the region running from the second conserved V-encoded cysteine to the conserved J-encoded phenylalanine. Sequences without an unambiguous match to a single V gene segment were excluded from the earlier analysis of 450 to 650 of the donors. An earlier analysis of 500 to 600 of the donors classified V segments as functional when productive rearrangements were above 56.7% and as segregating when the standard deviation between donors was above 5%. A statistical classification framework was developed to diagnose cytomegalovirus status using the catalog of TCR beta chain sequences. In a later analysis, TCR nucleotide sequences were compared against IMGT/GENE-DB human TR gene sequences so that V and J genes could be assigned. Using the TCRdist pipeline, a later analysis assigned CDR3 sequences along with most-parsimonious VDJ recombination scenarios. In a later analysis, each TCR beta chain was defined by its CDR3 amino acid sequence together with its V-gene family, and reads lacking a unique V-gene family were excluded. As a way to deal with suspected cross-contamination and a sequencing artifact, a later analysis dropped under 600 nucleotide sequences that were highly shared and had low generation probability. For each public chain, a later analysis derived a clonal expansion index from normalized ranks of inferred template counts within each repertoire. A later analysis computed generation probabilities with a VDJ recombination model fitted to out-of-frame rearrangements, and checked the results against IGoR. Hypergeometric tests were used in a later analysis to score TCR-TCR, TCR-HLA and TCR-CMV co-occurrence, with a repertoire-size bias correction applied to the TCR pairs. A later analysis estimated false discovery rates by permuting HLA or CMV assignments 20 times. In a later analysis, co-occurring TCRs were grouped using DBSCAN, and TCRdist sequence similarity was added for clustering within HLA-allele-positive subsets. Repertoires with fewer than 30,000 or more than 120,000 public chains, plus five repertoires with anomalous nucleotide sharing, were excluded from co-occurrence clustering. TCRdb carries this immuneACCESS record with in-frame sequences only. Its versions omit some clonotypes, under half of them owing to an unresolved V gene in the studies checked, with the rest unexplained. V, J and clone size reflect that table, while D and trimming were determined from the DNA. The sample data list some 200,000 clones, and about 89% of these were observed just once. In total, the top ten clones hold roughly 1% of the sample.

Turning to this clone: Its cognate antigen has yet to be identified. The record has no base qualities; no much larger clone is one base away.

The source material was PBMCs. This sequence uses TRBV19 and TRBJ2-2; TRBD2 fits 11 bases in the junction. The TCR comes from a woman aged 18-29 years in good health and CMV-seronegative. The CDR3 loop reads CASRSGLAAANTGELFF. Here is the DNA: TGTGCCAGTAGGTCGGGACTAGCGGCCGCGAACACCGGGGAGCTGTTTTTT.